One sample yielded the 8 T cell receptor beta chains listed below, sequenced in a study of a mutant IDH1 vaccine in newly diagnosed glioma. This sample's time point: week 35, safety follow-up. A single vaccine dose contained 300 ug of mutant IDH1 20-mer peptide, and topical imiquimod was used with it. The method was immunoSEQ multiplex PCR; TCRdb's version includes in-frame clones alone and lacks a portion of them. The profile shows some 63,000 clones, roughly 74% of them singletons. The antigens these receptors bind are not known. The sample was PBMCs, taken from a glioma patient whose treatment included an IDH1 peptide vaccine. These receptor sequences come from a man between 50 and 59 years old with glioma.

This clone was recorded only once. This chain uses TRBV6-5 with TRBJ1-2; D ambiguous. V was clipped by 0 bases and J by 3 bases, with 8 bases between them. The V gene's germline CDR1 is MNHEY and CDR2 SVGAGI. The CDR3 is made up of 14 amino acids. The CDR3 nucleotides are TGTGCCAGCAGTTACTCCCGACAAGACTATGGCTACACCTTC. Residues: CASSYSRQDYGYTF.

CDR3 bases: TGCAGCGTTGGACGGACAGGGGATGGGAATGAGCAGTTCTTC. This gives the protein CSVGRTGDGNEQFF. V gene TRBV29-1 combines with J gene TRBJ2-1; 9 bases fit TRBD1. The CDR3 extends over 14 amino acids. V lost 4 bases and J lost 7; bases outside the gene matches: 8. Germline lookup yields CDR1 SQVTM and CDR2 ANQGSEA.

In DNA, the CDR3 is TGTGCCAGCAGCTCGGACCTCAATCAGCCCCAGCATTTT. It specifies CASSSDLNQPQHF. This sequence joins TRBV28 and TRBJ1-5; D is undetermined. Germline loops: CDR1 MDHEN, CDR2 SYDVKM. The V end was cut by 6 bases, the J end by 3 bases, with 9 bases between. This CDR3 contains 13 residues.

V and J are TRBV6-6 and TRBJ2-1; either TRBD1 or TRBD2 may fit D (7 bases each). Trimming stripped 7 bases from V and 6 bases from J, with 13 bases between. In germline, CDR1 is MNHNY, CDR2 SVGAGI (reference sequence). The CDR3 consists of 13 residues. The CDR3: CASTPRGGNEQFF. CDR3 sequence (DNA): TGTGCCAGCACCCCCAGGGGGGGCAATGAGCAGTTCTTC.

This clone was detected a few times. The chain employs TRBV7-8 and TRBJ2-7, with D perhaps TRBD1 or TRBD2 (6 bases each). The CDR3 is 14 residues long. Germline V CDR1 and CDR2: SGHVS, FQNEAQ. V was pared by 8 bases and J by 1 base, with 15 bases between. CDR3 bases: TGTGCCAGCCACCTAGCGACAGGATCCTACGAGCAGTACTTC. This gives the protein CASHLATGSYEQYF.

The chain uses TRBV2 and TRBJ1-4, with a weak D call TRBD1 (6 bases). Trimming removed 3 bases at V and 8 bases at J, with 13 bases between. CDR1 and CDR2 from the germline V gene are SNHLY and FYNNEI. CDR3 length: 14 residues. CDR3 residues: CASSETGRGEKLFF. The CDR3 DNA is TGTGCCAGCAGTGAGACAGGACGAGGAGAAAAACTGTTTTTT.

This clone has a handful of counts. J is TRBJ1-2 and V is TRBV10-2; D uncertain. The V gene lost 0 bases and the J gene lost 4 bases, with 12 bases spanning the gap. This CDR3 region has 15 residues. Germline CDR1 reads WSHSY; CDR2 reads SAAADI. The chain's CDR3 is CASSESVVPTYGYTF. The DNA for the CDR3 is TGCGCCAGCAGTGAGTCGGTTGTACCGACCTATGGCTACACCTTC.

This clone appeared once. This chain uses TRBV10-1 with TRBJ2-5; D is perhaps TRBD2 (7 bases). The CDR3 covers 14 residues. Germline V gene sequence: CDR1 WNHNN, CDR2 SYGVQD (reference sequence). Trimming left V 10 bases short and J 5 bases short, with 20 bases between. The CDR3 protein is CAKSLRGEGETQYF. Written as DNA, the CDR3 is TGCGCCAAAAGCCTAAGGGGGGAGGGGGAGACCCAGTACTTC.